This TCR beta chain was recorded in a study of regulatory T cells in long-lasting Graves disease. Overall study findings and caveats: It was in persistent disease that TRBV28, TRBJ1-2 and TRBJ2-5 were favored. Sharing of public clonotypes was greater in persistent patients (roughly 2,600) than in new patients (966).

Construction of the TCR beta libraries employed iRepertoire HTBI primers in conjunction with Arm-PCR of CDR3 regions. TCRdb passed the multiplex PCR reads through MiXCR, listing each CDR3 protein once. The table has roughly 530,000 distinct CDR3 sequences, roughly a sixth seen once. CDR3 size: 15 residues. Germline V lookup: CDR1 LNHDA, CDR2 SQIVND (reference sequence). The V and J ends lost 7 bases and 4 bases, in that order; junction bases with no gene match: 8. Time point specified: newly diagnosed GD, antithyroid drugs for less than 3 months. Extracted PBMC RNA gave rise to the TCR library. Of note for this clonotype: Its target is not known.

This same sample was also taken into another study, of T cells in Graves' hyperthyroidism and ophthalmopathy. That paper notes: Patients with uncontrolled infections, other autoimmune diseases, pregnancy or lactation were excluded. When the TCR CDR3 underwent first-round RT-PCR, the HTBI primer set was used.

The receptor was isolated from a woman aged 40 to 65 with Graves disease. Sequencing was performed on peripheral blood mononuclear cells (PBMCs), taken at new diagnosis, from a patient treated with antithyroid drugs. This chain links TRBV19 with TRBJ1-4, with 8 bases that match TRBD1. CDR3: CASIPPGQDNEKLFF. The CDR3 DNA sequence: TGTGCCAGTATCCCGCCGGGACAGGATAATGAAAAACTGTTTTTT.